This T cell receptor beta chain was recovered during a study of Ad26.COV2.S vaccination and SARS-CoV-2 variants. The protocol was immunoSEQ multiplex PCR, while the TCRdb copy is restricted to in-frame clones and leaves out a portion. The repertoire includes 300,000 to 400,000 clones, around 87% of them detected once, and roughly 3.2% sits in the top ten. Treatment specified: about 20 received Ad26.COV2.S at low or high dose, single or two shots; several received placebo; per-sample allocation not given. Sampling took place 63 days after the first vaccine or placebo injection. Germline CDR1 is LGHNA and CDR2 is YSLEER. The CDR3 has 13 amino acids. V lost 2 bases to trimming and J lost 0 bases, with 5 bases between them.

The chain is built from TRBV4-3 and TRBJ2-7; D call uncertain. This TCR derives from a person between 18 and 65 years old who received the Ad26.COV2.S COVID-19 vaccine or a placebo. The sample was peripheral blood, taken in a trial of Ad26.COV2.S vaccine versus placebo. CDR3 DNA sequence: TGCGCCAGCAGCCAATCCAGCTCCTACGAGCAGTACTTC. It translates to CASSQSSSYEQYF.